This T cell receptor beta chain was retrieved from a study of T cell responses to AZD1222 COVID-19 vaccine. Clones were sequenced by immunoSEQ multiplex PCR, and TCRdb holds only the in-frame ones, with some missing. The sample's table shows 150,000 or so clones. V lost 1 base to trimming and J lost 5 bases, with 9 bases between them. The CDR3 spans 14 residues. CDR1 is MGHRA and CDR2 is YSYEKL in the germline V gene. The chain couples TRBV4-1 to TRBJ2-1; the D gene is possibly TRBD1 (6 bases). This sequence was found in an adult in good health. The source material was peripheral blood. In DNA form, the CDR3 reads TGCGCCAGCAGCCAAGTTGCAGGGGACAATGAGCAGTTCTTC. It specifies CASSQVAGDNEQFF.